The subject of this entry is one T cell receptor beta chain. Its antigen is still unknown. V lost 7 bases and J lost 4, with 20 bases in between. The CDR3 covers 15 residues. Germline assignment: CDR1 MDHEN and CDR2 SYDVKM. The data were obtained in a study of T cell responses to AZD1222 COVID-19 vaccine. Method: immunoSEQ multiplex PCR; TCRdb's copy keeps in-frame clones and lacks some. The sample yields roughly 70,000 clones, around nine tenths seen once. Study outcomes and limitations: It should be noted that donors were predominantly white British and more often female, and clonal diversity was possibly underestimated.

The sequences come from peripheral blood, collected 28 days after the second dose of the MenACWY control vaccine. This receptor was obtained from an adult who received the MenACWY meningococcal vaccine as a control. This rearrangement joins TRBV28 to TRBJ2-7; D may be TRBD1 (6 bases). This chain's CDR3 is CASTTGKGTSYEQYF. CDR3 DNA sequence: TGTGCCAGCACTACAGGGAAGGGCACATCATACGAGCAGTACTTC.